What follows are 19 T cell receptor beta chains derived from one specimen sequenced in a study of T-cell reconstitution after alpha-beta-depleted transplantation in children. A library of TCRbeta sequences, prepared with unique molecular identifiers, was generated. TCRdb ran MiXCR on the PCR reads and lists one entry per CDR3 protein. Counted here are 6,500 or so distinct CDR3 sequences, about 10% occurring once; the ten biggest clones make up 22%. The material sequenced was PBMCs, mostly from graft donor cells, taken 180 days after TCRalphabeta/CD19-depleted stem cell transplant. The receptors come from a child younger than two who had a stem cell transplant for acute myeloid leukemia, so the T cells may come from the graft donor.

This clonotype is a singleton in its sample. The CDR3 reads CASSFQYANNEQFF. The CDR3 DNA reads as TGTGCCAGCAGCTTTCAGTACGCCAACAATGAGCAGTTCTTC. The V call is TRBV5-6, the J call TRBJ2-1; no clear D gene. V dropped 2 bases and J dropped 5 bases, with 11 bases sitting between them. The V gene's germline CDR1 is SGHDT and CDR2 YYEEEE. This CDR3 is 14 amino acids long.

This clonotype has a count of ten or more. CDR3 region: CSARGSVAGSYEQYF. CDR3 DNA sequence: TGCAGTGCTAGAGGATCGGTAGCGGGGTCCTACGAGCAGTACTTC. V and J are TRBV20-1 and TRBJ2-7; TRBD2 matches 8 bases. With 1 base clipped from V and 1 base from J, the junction kept 6 bases outside the gene matches. The CDR3 length is 15 residues. Germline V gene data show CDR1 as DFQATT and CDR2 as SNEGSKA (reference sequence).

About this clonotype: This could be a read error, since a much larger clone is one nucleotide away. CDR3 protein: CCAQGDPPGQGPYEQYF. CDR3 coding DNA: TGCTGTGCCCAAGGGGACCCTCCGGGACAGGGACCCTACGAGCAGTACTTC. The chain is built from TRBV20-1 and TRBJ2-7; 9 positions match TRBD1. The CDR3 extends over 17 amino acids. Germline CDR1 and CDR2: DFQATT and SNEGSKA (reference sequence).

This clonotype came up many times. The chain is built from TRBV11-3 and TRBJ2-5, with 7 positions matching TRBD1. Trimming removed 6 bases from V and 5 bases from J; junction bases left unmatched: 6. The germline V gene encodes CDR1 SGHNT and CDR2 YENEEA. CDR3 size: 13 residues. In nucleotides, the CDR3 is TGTGCCAGCAGGCCAACAGGGGTGGAGACCCAGTACTTC. It is translated as CASRPTGVETQYF.

This clonotype was recorded many times. The J gene is TRBJ2-4, the V gene TRBV5-4, with D possibly matching TRBD1 (6 bases). Germline V gives CDR1 SGHNT, CDR2 YYREEE (reference sequence). With 4 bases removed from V and 3 bases from J, the gap between germline ends came to 14 bases. This CDR3 is 15 amino acids long. The CDR3 nucleotides are TGTGCCAGCAGCGCCCTGACAGGAGACAAAAACATTCAGTACTTC. This encodes CASSALTGDKNIQYF.

The chain has TRBV7-9 and TRBJ2-3; D is ambiguous. V lost 5 bases and J 2 bases, leaving 5 bases between the germline ends. Looked up from germline, CDR1 is SEHNR and CDR2 is FQNEAQ (reference sequence). The CDR3 is 12 residues long. CDR3: CASSANTDTQYF. The CDR3 DNA follows: TGTGCCAGCAGCGCAAACACAGATACGCAGTATTTT.

This clonotype was counted at least ten times. The J gene is TRBJ2-1, the V gene TRBV7-9; possible D gene TRBD2, 6 bases. CDR1 SEHNR and CDR2 FQNEAQ come from the germline V gene (reference sequence). Between the trimmed V and J ends, which lost 5 bases and 7 bases, there was a span of 24 bases. The CDR3 spans 17 residues. CDR3 protein: CASSPRRLALRENEQFF. CDR3 in DNA: TGTGCCAGCAGCCCTAGGCGGCTAGCGCTACGAGAAAATGAGCAGTTCTTC.

In its sample, this clonotype was seen many times. The chain uses TRBV6-6 and TRBJ2-7, with 7 nucleotides matching TRBD1. V shed 5 bases and J 3 bases; nucleotides not matched to a gene: 1. The CDR3 consists of 12 residues. The germline V gene has CDR1 MNHNY and CDR2 SVGAGI (reference sequence). For the CDR3, the DNA is TGTGCCAGCAGTGGGGACAGCTACGAGCAGTACTTC. It specifies CASSGDSYEQYF.

This clonotype showed up many times. The chain uses TRBV20-1 and TRBJ1-5; D possibly corresponds to TRBD1 (6 bases). Germline CDR1 is DFQATT and CDR2 is SNEGSKA (reference sequence). V lost 0 bases to trimming and J lost 5 bases, with 11 bases between them. The CDR3 is 14 residues long. CDR3 DNA: TGCAGTGCTAGAGATGGGGGGGCGCATCAGCCCCAGCATTTT. It encodes CSARDGGAHQPQHF.

This clonotype has at least ten counts. The chain uses TRBV5-6 and TRBJ2-7; D unresolved. CDR3 length: 15 residues. Germline V gives CDR1 SGHDT, CDR2 YYEEEE. V was shortened by 0 bases and J by 3 bases, with 13 bases between the two germline ends. CDR3 nucleotide sequence: TGTGCCAGCAGCTTGGTGGCTAGTCGGTTCTACGAGCAGTACTTC. Its protein is CASSLVASRFYEQYF.

This clonotype was seen repeatedly, ten times or more. The chain has TRBV27 and TRBJ2-7, with 7 bases that match TRBD2. Germline-derived CDR1 and CDR2 are MNHEY and SMNVEV (reference sequence). V lost 4 bases and J lost 4; bases outside the gene matches: 4. The CDR3 has 13 residues. CDR3: CASSYFSGYEQYF. CDR3 nucleotides: TGTGCCAGCAGTTATTTTAGCGGGTACGAGCAGTACTTC.

This clonotype is large in the sample. This sequence joins TRBV28 and TRBJ2-7, with 7 bases matching TRBD2. The CDR3 runs to 15 residues. Germline lookup yields CDR1 MDHEN and CDR2 SYDVKM. Trimming at V came to 8 bases and at J to 1 base, leaving 11 bases not matched to a gene. The CDR3 nucleotides read TGTGCCAGCTTCAAAGGGAGGGGTTTGTCCTACGAGCAGTACTTC. Amino acids: CASFKGRGLSYEQYF.

In its sample, this clonotype is medium-sized. The chain links TRBV20-1 to TRBJ2-7, with D tentatively TRBD1 or TRBD2 (5 bases each). The CDR3 runs to 13 residues. CDR1 DFQATT and CDR2 SNEGSKA come from the germline V gene (reference sequence). V was trimmed by 3 bases and J by 6 bases, leaving 15 bases between them. CDR3 loop: CSASNPGALEQYF. The CDR3 bases are TGCAGTGCTAGCAACCCCGGGGCTCTCGAGCAGTACTTC.

With regard to this clonotype: The missing conserved phenylalanine or tryptophan at the end of this CDR3 makes a read error likely. The chain combines TRBV7-9 with TRBJ2-2; TRBD2 might be the D (5 bases). Germline-derived CDR1 and CDR2 are SEHNR and FQNEAQ (reference sequence). CDR3 length equals 12 residues. The CDR3: CASSLNTGVLFS. Here the CDR3 DNA reads TGTGCCAGCAGCCTCAACACCGGGGTGCTGTTTTCT.

This clonotype occurred many times. The chain is built from TRBV18 and TRBJ2-1; 8 positions match TRBD2. Losses at the gene ends were 3 bases for V and 5 bases for J; bases not matched to a gene: 9. The CDR3 runs to 16 residues. Germline CDR1 is KGHSH and CDR2 is LQKENI. For the CDR3, the DNA is TGTGCCAGCTCACCCTTAGCGGGAACCGCCGACAATGAGCAGTTCTTC. Amino acids: CASSPLAGTADNEQFF.

In this sample, this clonotype turned up many times. The gene calls are TRBV5-1 and TRBJ2-1; D remains ambiguous. The V and J ends lost 0 bases and 10 bases respectively, with 14 bases between them. This CDR3 spans 14 amino acids. Germline lookup yields CDR1 SGHRS and CDR2 YFSETQ. CDR3 nucleotide sequence: TGCGCCAGCAGCTTGGGGCAGGTAGTAGACGAGCAGTTCTTC. Translation: CASSLGQVVDEQFF.

This clonotype was seen repeatedly, ten times or more. This chain uses TRBV3-1 with TRBJ2-1, with D maybe TRBD2 (5 bases). The germline V and J ends were trimmed by 1 base and 10 bases, with 11 bases remaining between them. The V gene's germline CDR1 is LGHDT and CDR2 YNNKEL (reference sequence). The CDR3 length is 13 residues. The CDR3 is CASSQALVGEQFF. CDR3 in DNA: TGTGCCAGCAGCCAAGCACTAGTGGGGGAGCAGTTCTTC.

V gene TRBV3-1 combines with J gene TRBJ2-7; D uncertain. TRBJ2-1 explains the end of the DNA better; the J call may be wrong. Germline CDR1 is LGHDT and CDR2 is YNNKEL (reference sequence). The CDR3 loop spans 11 amino acids. CDR3 residues: CASSQVYEQFF. In DNA, the CDR3 is TGTGCCAGCAGCCAAGTCTATGAGCAGTTCTTC.

This clonotype has only a few counts. The gene calls are TRBV10-2 and TRBJ1-1; 9 bases match TRBD1. This CDR3 is 15 amino acids long. The germline V gene encodes CDR1 WSHSY and CDR2 SAAADI. V was clipped by 3 bases and J by 10 bases; unmatched bases: 12. The CDR3 region has the DNA TGCGCCAGCAGTGACAGATCAACAGGGGGCGAGCGAGCTTTCTTT. It codes for CASSDRSTGGERAFF.